Presented here are 6 T cell receptor beta chains from one specimen sequenced in a study of OX40 agonist ivuxolimab in advanced cancers. TCRdb's table, derived via immunoSEQ multiplex PCR, lists solely in-frame clones and lacks some. The sample consists of some 65,000 clones, around 87% of them appearing once. The sequenced sample was CD4+ or CD8+ T cells sorted from blood, obtained in a trial of the OX40 agonist ivuxolimab. These receptor sequences come from an adult with an advanced solid tumor such as melanoma, head and neck, liver or kidney cancer.

CDR3 sequence reads: CSVVSGTGGYGYTF. CDR3 bases: TGCAGCGTTGTCTCTGGGACAGGGGGTTATGGCTACACCTTC. The chain uses TRBV29-1 and TRBJ1-2, with TRBD1 identical over 11 bases. This CDR3 has 14 amino acids. Germline V gives CDR1 SQVTM, CDR2 ANQGSEA. With 4 bases clipped from V and 5 bases from J, the junction kept 6 bases outside the gene matches. The whole variable domain, remainder taken from reference TRBV29-1 and TRBJ1-2, is SAVISQKPSRDICQRGTSLTIQCQVDSQVTMMFWYRQQPGQSLTLIATANQGSEATYESGFVIDKFPISRPNLTFSTLTVSNMSPEDSSIYLCSVVSGTGGYGYTFGSGTRLTVV.

Remarks on this clone: Other DNA sequences in this specimen translate into the identical CDR3. The chain is built from TRBV5-1 and TRBJ2-3; D is unclear. The CDR3 runs to 14 residues. Looked up from germline, CDR1 is SGHRS and CDR2 is YFSETQ. Deletions cut 0 bases from V and 2 bases from J, with 7 bases between. Written as DNA, the CDR3 is TGCGCCAGCAGCTTGGGGCAGAACACAGATACGCAGTATTTT. Translated: CASSLGQNTDTQYF. The full variable domain, rest sourced from reference TRBV5-1 and TRBJ2-3, is KAGVTQTPRYLIKTRGQQVTLSCSPISGHRSVSWYQQTPGQGLQFLFEYFSETQRNKGNFPGRFSGRQFSNSRSEMNVSTLELGDSALYLCASSLGQNTDTQYFGPGTRLTVL.

This clone was seen a single time. This rearrangement joins TRBV28 to TRBJ1-2; 7 bases match TRBD1. The J segment lost 2 bases and the V segment lost 4 bases, leaving 1 base of the junction unmatched. Germline lookup yields CDR1 MDHEN and CDR2 SYDVKM. The CDR3 loop spans 13 amino acids. CDR3 DNA sequence: TGTGCCAGCAGTTCGGACAGGAACTATGGCTACACCTTC. It specifies CASSSDRNYGYTF.

The V and J genes are TRBV5-1 and TRBJ2-3; TRBD2 matches at 13 bases. This CDR3 is built from 14 residues. V was pared by 4 bases and J by 6 bases, with 2 bases of the junction left unmatched. From germline, CDR1 is SGHRS and CDR2 YFSETQ. CDR3 loop: CASSPLAGGDTQYF. The CDR3 nucleotides read TGCGCCAGCAGCCCACTAGCGGGGGGGGATACGCAGTATTTT.

V usage is TRBV28 and J usage is TRBJ1-1; D is undetermined. The germline V gene encodes CDR1 MDHEN and CDR2 SYDVKM. The germline V and J ends were trimmed by 5 bases and 10 bases, with 17 bases remaining between them. This CDR3 comprises 13 residues. The CDR3: CASSPTDRPLAFF. In DNA form, the CDR3 reads TGTGCCAGCAGTCCCACGGACCGGCCTCTAGCTTTCTTT.

This chain connects TRBV6-5 to TRBJ2-3, with D tentatively TRBD1 (5 bases). The V gene lost 6 bases and the J gene lost 5 bases, with 15 bases spanning the gap. In germline, CDR1 is MNHEY, CDR2 SVGAGI. This CDR3 contains 14 residues. The CDR3 spells CASRTQGVGDTQYF. The CDR3 DNA reads as TGTGCCAGCAGAACCCAAGGGGTTGGAGATACGCAGTATTTT.